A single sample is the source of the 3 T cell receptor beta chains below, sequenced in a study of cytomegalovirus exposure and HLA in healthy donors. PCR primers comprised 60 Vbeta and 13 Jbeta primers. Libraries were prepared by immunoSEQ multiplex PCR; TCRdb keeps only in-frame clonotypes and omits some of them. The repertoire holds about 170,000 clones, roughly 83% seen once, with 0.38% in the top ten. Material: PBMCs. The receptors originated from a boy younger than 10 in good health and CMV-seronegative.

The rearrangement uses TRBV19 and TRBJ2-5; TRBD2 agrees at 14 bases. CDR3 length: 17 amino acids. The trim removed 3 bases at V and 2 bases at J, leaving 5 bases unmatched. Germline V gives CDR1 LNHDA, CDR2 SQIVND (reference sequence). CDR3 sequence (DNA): TGTGCCAGTAGTATCGGGGGACTAGCGGGAGAACAAGAGACCCAGTACTTC. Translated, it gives CASSIGGLAGEQETQYF.

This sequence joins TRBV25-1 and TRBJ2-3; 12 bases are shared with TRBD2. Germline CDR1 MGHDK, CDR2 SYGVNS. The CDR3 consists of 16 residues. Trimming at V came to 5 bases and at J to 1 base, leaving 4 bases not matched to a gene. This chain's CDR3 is CASSLTSGRRTDTQYF. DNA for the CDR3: TGTGCCAGCAGTTTAACTAGCGGGAGGCGCACAGATACGCAGTATTTT. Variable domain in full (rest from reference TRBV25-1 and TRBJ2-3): EADIYQTPRYLVIGTGKKITLECSQTMGHDKMYWYQQDPGMELHLIHYSYGVNSTEKGDLSSESTVSRIRTEHFPLTLESARPSHTSQYLCASSLTSGRRTDTQYFGPGTRLTVL.

In nucleotides, the CDR3 is TGCGCCAGCAGCTTGGAGCCCTGGACTAATGAAAAACTGTTTTTT. Amino acid sequence: CASSLEPWTNEKLFF. This rearrangement joins TRBV5-1 to TRBJ1-4; D gene uncertain. V was shortened by 0 bases and J by 2 bases, with 8 bases between the two germline ends. CDR1 SGHRS and CDR2 YFSETQ come from the germline V gene. The CDR3 is 15 residues long.